This T cell receptor (beta chain) was observed in a study of blood T cell repertoires in COVID-19. The germline gives CDR1 KGHSH, CDR2 LQKENI. V was clipped by 3 bases and J by 3 bases, with 6 bases between them. The CDR3 runs to 12 residues. Authors' methods: Nucleated cell number was recorded as an estimate derived from reference gene primer amplification. Repertoires were generated with immunoSEQ multiplex PCR, while TCRdb's copy carries only in-frame clones and drops some. For V, J and clone size, that table is used; D and trimming come from the DNA. The sample lists about 250,000 clones; over 70% were seen once.

V and J are TRBV18 and TRBJ2-7; D may be TRBD2 (6 bases). The receptor comes from a woman of 80 years or more with acute or convalescent COVID-19. The sample taken for sequencing was peripheral blood. Here the CDR3 reads CASSPGGYEQYF. CDR3 DNA: TGTGCCAGCTCACCGGGAGGCTACGAGCAGTACTTC.